A selection of T cell receptor beta chains follows, all from one sample in a study of blood T cell repertoires in COVID-19. Assay: immunoSEQ multiplex PCR; the TCRdb copy retains only in-frame clones and omits some. Of around 36,000 clones in the sample, about nine tenths were seen once. The sample taken for sequencing was peripheral blood. These receptors were collected from a human donor in a cohort sampled during active COVID-19. The CDR3 runs from the conserved cysteine through the conserved F or W. A D gene is named only where the DNA matches it firmly. A row's size may be missing; if present it is once, few, many or a size class.

>-|TRBJ1-1|-|TRBV7-9
TGTGCCAGCAGCCGGAGGGGGAACACTGAAGCTTTCTTT
CASSRRGNTEAFF
>-|TRBJ1-2|-|TRBV5-1
TGCGCCAGCAGCCGTGAAGACAGTATGGGCTACACCTTC
CASSREDSMGYTF
>-|TRBJ2-2|-|TRBV29-1
TGCAGCGTTGATGAGGGAATCGCCGGGGAGCTGTTTTTT
CSVDEGIAGELFF
>-|TRBJ2-1|TRBD2|TRBV7-2
TGTGCCAGCAGCTCAAAAAGCGCGGGAGGGCCCAATGAGCAGTTCTTC
CASSSKSAGGPNEQFF
>-|TRBJ2-7|TRBD2|TRBV25-1
TGTGCCAGCAGCCCCTTTCGGGGGGACCCCGGGGACTACGAGCAGTACTTC
CASSPFRGDPGDYEQYF
>-|TRBJ2-1|-|TRBV12-3/TRBV12-4
TGTGCCAGCAGTTTGAATAGGGGTGAGCAGTTCTTC
CASSLNRGEQFF
>-|TRBJ2-5|TRBD2|TRBV2
TGTGCCAGCAGTTCAAGCGGGGGGGCCGAAGAGACCCAGTACTTC
CASSSSGGAEETQYF
>-|TRBJ2-3|TRBD2|TRBV30
TGTGCCTGGAGCAAGGGACTAGCGGGAGAGGATACGCAGTATTTT
CAWSKGLAGEDTQYF
>-|TRBJ1-1|-|TRBV5-1
TGCGCCAGCAGCTTGAACTCAGGCACTGAAGCTTTCTTT
CASSLNSGTEAFF
>-|TRBJ1-6|-|TRBV19
TGTGCCAGTAGTATTCAGGATTCACCCCTCCACTTT
CASSIQDSPLHF
>-|TRBJ1-1|-|TRBV27
TGTGCCAGCAGCGCCACGGGGGGCGGGGGTCCCGCTAGGACTGAAGCTTTCTTT
CASSATGGGGPARTEAFF
>-|TRBJ1-5|-|TRBV12-5
TGTGCTAGTGGTTTCTTAGATCAGCCCCAGCATTTT
CASGFLDQPQHF
>once|TRBJ1-1|TRBD1|TRBV12-3/TRBV12-4
TGTGCCAGCAGGAACAGGGGCCCTGAAGCTTTCTTT
CASRNRGPEAFF
>-|TRBJ1-1|-|TRBV5-1
TGCGCCAGCAGCTTGGACAGGATGAACACTGAAGCTTTCTTT
CASSLDRMNTEAFF
>-|TRBJ2-7|TRBD1|TRBV7-8
TGTGCCAGCAGCTTAGCCGGGACAGGTAGAAGCTCCTACGAGCAGTACTTC
CASSLAGTGRSSYEQYF
>-|TRBJ2-7|-|TRBV7-9
TGTGCCAGCAGGCCCGGGTCTAACTACGAGCAGTACTTC
CASRPGSNYEQYF
>-|TRBJ1-5|-|TRBV7-2
TGTGCCAGCCGGTGGGCAGGGGGCAATCAGCCCCAGCATTTT
CASRWAGGNQPQHF
>few|TRBJ1-2|TRBD1|TRBV19
TGTGCCAGTACACGAGGGGGCGCAGGAGGTGGCTACACCTTC
CASTRGGAGGGYTF
>-|TRBJ1-5|-|TRBV6-5
TGTGCCAGCACGAGAGATTATCAGCCCCAGCATTTT
CASTRDYQPQHF
>-|TRBJ1-6|-|TRBV30
TGTGCCTGGGTCCAAGAAACAGGGATAGGATCACCCCTCCACTTT
CAWVQETGIGSPLHF
>-|TRBJ1-2|-|TRBV27
TGTGCCAGCAGCACGACTGGGACACCCTATGGCTACACCTTC
CASSTTGTPYGYTF
>-|TRBJ1-2|TRBD1|TRBV2
TGTGCCAGCACCTCGACAGGGAGTAACTATGGCTACACCTTC
CASTSTGSNYGYTF
>-|TRBJ2-7|-|TRBV19
TGTGCCAGTAGTTTCCCGGGAGACGAGCAGTACTTC
CASSFPGDEQYF
>-|TRBJ2-3|-|TRBV18
TGTGCCAGCTCACCGTCTTACGGAGTTGGCGATACGCAGTATTTT
CASSPSYGVGDTQYF
>-|TRBJ1-4|TRBD1|TRBV5-1
TGCGCCAGCAGCCTGGGACAGGGACCAACTAATGAAAAACTGTTTTTT
CASSLGQGPTNEKLFF
>-|TRBJ2-7|TRBD1|TRBV11-3
TGTGCCAGCAGCTCCCGGGACAGGGATTCCGAGCAGTACTTC
CASSSRDRDSEQYF
>few|TRBJ2-1|TRBD2|TRBV10-3
TGTGCCATCAGCCCCGGGACTAGGGCCAATGAGCAGTTCTTC
CAISPGTRANEQFF
>-|TRBJ2-7|-|TRBV3-1/TRBV3-2
TGTGCCAGCAGCCGCGCGGGGGAGCAGTACTTC
CASSRAGEQYF
>-|TRBJ1-2|-|TRBV5-5
TGTGCCAGCAGCTTGGATCCGGGGAGTAATGGCTACACCTTC
CASSLDPGSNGYTF
>-|TRBJ1-5|-|TRBV29-1
TGCAGCGCCCGGACGGGAAGCAATCAGCCCCAGCATTTT
CSARTGSNQPQHF
>-|TRBJ1-1|-|TRBV5-1
TGCGCCAGCATGGGTTCAGGGACTAACACTGAAGCTTTCTTT
CASMGSGTNTEAFF
>-|TRBJ1-1|-|TRBV5-1
TGCGCCAGCAGCCCCCTGGACAGCATGAACACTGAAGCTTTCTTT
CASSPLDSMNTEAFF
>-|TRBJ1-3|-|TRBV19
TGTGCCAGTAGGGCGGGAGGATACAGATCTGGAAACACCATATATTTT
CASRAGGYRSGNTIYF
>once|TRBJ1-5|-|TRBV6-6
TGTGCCAGCAGTTTACAGAATAGGGGGAGCAATCAGCCCCAGCATTTT
CASSLQNRGSNQPQHF
>-|TRBJ2-2|TRBD1|TRBV13
TGTGCCAGCAGCAATTCCGGGACAGGGTTAGCCGGGGAGCTGTTTTTT
CASSNSGTGLAGELFF
>-|TRBJ2-5|TRBD2|TRBV5-4
TGTGCCAGCAGCTGGGGGAGCGGGGGGGCCCAAGAGACCCAGTACTTC
CASSWGSGGAQETQYF
>-|TRBJ1-2|TRBD1|TRBV6-5
TGTGCCAGCAGTCTACAGGGGGTAAACACCTTC
CASSLQGVNTF
>-|TRBJ2-5|TRBD1|TRBV3-1/TRBV3-2
TGTGCCAGCAGCCAAGGGGACAGGGTTACTCAAGAGACCCAGTACTTC
CASSQGDRVTQETQYF
>-|TRBJ1-5|-|TRBV29-1
TGCAGCGTTGATGTGGATCGAGAGGGAACTAAGAATCAGCCCCAGCATTTT
CSVDVDREGTKNQPQHF
>-|TRBJ1-6|-|TRBV27
TGTGCCAGCCGCCCGGGTGGCTCCTATAATTCACCCCTCCACTTT
CASRPGGSYNSPLHF
>-|TRBJ2-7|TRBD1|TRBV9
TGTGCCAGCAGCGCAGGGGGAGGCAGGGGGCCCTTTGTAGACGAGCAGTACTTC
CASSAGGGRGPFVDEQYF
>-|TRBJ2-5|TRBD1|TRBV10-3
TGTGCCATGTCCCCGGGACAGGGGGTGGCGGAGACCCAGTACTTC
CAMSPGQGVAETQYF
>-|TRBJ1-1|TRBD1|TRBV19
TGTGCCAGTAGTTCCTACCTTGGACAGGGGGGAAACACTGAAGCTTTCTTT
CASSSYLGQGGNTEAFF
>-|TRBJ2-7|-|TRBV16
TGTGCCAGCAGCCATGGGGGGGCAGCGCTCTCCTACGAGCAGTACTTC
CASSHGGAALSYEQYF
>-|TRBJ1-3|TRBD1|TRBV19
TGTGCCAGTAGTAGCGGACAGGCCCCTGGAAACACCATATATTTT
CASSSGQAPGNTIYF
>few|TRBJ2-3|TRBD2|TRBV9
TGTGCCAGCAGCGTTGGACTAGCGGGATCCGCAGATACGCAGTATTTT
CASSVGLAGSADTQYF
>-|TRBJ2-1|TRBD2|TRBV10-3
TGTGCCATCACCCCTGGGGGCGGGAGGGCCCTCGATGAGCAGTTCTTC
CAITPGGGRALDEQFF
>-|TRBJ1-1|TRBD1|TRBV19
TGTGCCAGTAGTGCTGGACAGGGGAACACTGAAGCTTTCTTT
CASSAGQGNTEAFF
>once|TRBJ1-1|-|TRBV18
TGTGCCAGCTCACCACAATCCGGTCTGAACACTGAAGCTTTCTTT
CASSPQSGLNTEAFF
>-|TRBJ1-6|-|TRBV6-5
TGTGCCGGCAGGGGCGACCTAAATTCACCCCTCCACTTT
CAGRGDLNSPLHF
>-|TRBJ2-1|TRBD1|TRBV19
TGTGCCAGTAGTACCCGACAGGGGGCGATATTCAGTGCGGGGAATGAGCAGTTCTTC
CASSTRQGAIFSAGNEQFF
>-|TRBJ2-5|TRBD2|TRBV6-2/TRBV6-3
TGTGCCAGCAGTTACTCCACGTGGGGGGAGGGAGAGACCCAGTACTTC
CASSYSTWGEGETQYF
>-|TRBJ2-1|TRBD1|TRBV11-3
TGTGCCAGCAGCTCAGGGGACAGGTACAATGAGCAGTTCTTC
CASSSGDRYNEQFF
>-|TRBJ1-1|-|TRBV12-3/TRBV12-4
TGTGCCAGCAGTTTACAGGGCACTGAAGCTTTCTTT
CASSLQGTEAFF
>-|TRBJ2-7|TRBD1|TRBV11-2
TGTGCCAGCAGCTCGCAGGGACAGGGGATCCTCTCCTACGAGCAGTACTTC
CASSSQGQGILSYEQYF
>-|TRBJ2-1|TRBD2|TRBV6-4
TGTGCCAGCAGTGACTCGATCGGGAGGAGCTCCTACAATGAGCAGTTCTTC
CASSDSIGRSSYNEQFF
>-|TRBJ1-2|-|TRBV3-1/TRBV3-2
TGTGCCAGCAGCCAAGATTGTGAAGCGCCCCCTCATTTC
CASSQDCEAPPHF
>-|TRBJ2-2|-|TRBV11-3
TGTGCCAGCAGCCCCCAGGGGAACACCGGGGAGCTGTTTTTT
CASSPQGNTGELFF
>-|TRBJ2-1|TRBD2|TRBV5-4
TGTGCCAGCAGCTTAGCGGGGGGATTATACAATGAGCAGTTCTTC
CASSLAGGLYNEQFF